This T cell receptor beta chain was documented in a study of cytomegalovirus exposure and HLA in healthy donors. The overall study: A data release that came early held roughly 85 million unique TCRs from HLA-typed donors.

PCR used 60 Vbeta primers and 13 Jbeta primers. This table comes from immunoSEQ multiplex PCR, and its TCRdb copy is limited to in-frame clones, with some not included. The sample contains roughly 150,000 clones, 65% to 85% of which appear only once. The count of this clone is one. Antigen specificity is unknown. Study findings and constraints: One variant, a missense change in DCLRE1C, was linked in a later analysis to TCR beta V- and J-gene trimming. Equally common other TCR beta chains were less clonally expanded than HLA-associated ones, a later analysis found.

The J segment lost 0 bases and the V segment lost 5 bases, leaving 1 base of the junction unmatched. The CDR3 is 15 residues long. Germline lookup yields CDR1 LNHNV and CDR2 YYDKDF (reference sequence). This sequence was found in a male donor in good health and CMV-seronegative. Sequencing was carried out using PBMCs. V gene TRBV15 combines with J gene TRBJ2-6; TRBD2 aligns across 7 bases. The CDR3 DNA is TGTGCCACCAGCGGGAGGGGCTCTGGGGCCAACGTCCTGACTTTC. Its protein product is CATSGRGSGANVLTF.